A selection of T cell receptor beta chains follows, all from one sample in a study of blood T cell repertoires in COVID-19. Assay: immunoSEQ multiplex PCR; the TCRdb copy retains only in-frame clones and omits some. The profile shows around 220,000 clones, about nine tenths of them singletons. Sequenced material: PBMCs or T cells enriched from blood (not recorded which). These TCRs come from a woman aged 18-30 years who had recovered from COVID-19. The CDR3 runs from the conserved cysteine through the conserved F or W. D genes are given only for firm matches. The size field is filled for only some rows; it gives once, few, many or a size class.

-	-	TRBV28	TRBJ2-2	TGTGCCAGCAGTTTTTTCACTAACACCGGGGAGCTGTTTTTT	CASSFFTNTGELFF
-	TRBD1	TRBV4-1	TRBJ2-5	TGCGCCAGCAGCCAAGGCCCCCTACGAGACAGGGTGTATGAGACCCAGTACTTC	CASSQGPLRDRVYETQYF
-	-	TRBV4-3	TRBJ2-5	TGCGCCAGCAGCCAAGATTTTCGGTGGGGGGGCCCGGAGACCCAGTACTTC	CASSQDFRWGGPETQYF
-	TRBD1	TRBV19	TRBJ2-7	TGTGCCAGTAGTACCGGACAGGGACCCTCCTACGAGCAGTACTTC	CASSTGQGPSYEQYF
-	-	TRBV28	TRBJ1-2	TGTGCCAGCAGCCGAGGCGACGTGAGCGGCTACACCTTC	CASSRGDVSGYTF
-	-	TRBV16	TRBJ1-5	TGTGCCAGCAGCCAATCGTCGGGGGGGGGTCAGCCCCAGCATTTT	CASSQSSGGGQPQHF
-	-	TRBV12-3/TRBV12-4	TRBJ1-1	TGTGCCAGCAGTTTTAGCTTAGAGGCTTTCTTT	CASSFSLEAFF
-	-	TRBV3-1/TRBV3-2	TRBJ1-2	TGTGCCAGCAGCCAGGGCCGTGGCTACACCTTC	CASSQGRGYTF
-	-	TRBV2	TRBJ1-6	TGTGCCAGCAGTGACAAGCGCTCACCCCTCCACTTT	CASSDKRSPLHF
-	-	TRBV5-6	TRBJ2-5	TGTGCCAGCAGCAATCAGGGAACCATTGAGACCCAGTACTTC	CASSNQGTIETQYF
-	-	TRBV11-3	TRBJ2-5	TGTGCCAGCAGCCCTACCACGTACGAGACCCAGTACTTC	CASSPTTYETQYF
-	TRBD1	TRBV13	TRBJ1-4	TGTGCCAGCAGCGGTACAGGGGAAGCTAATGAAAAACTGTTTTTT	CASSGTGEANEKLFF
-	TRBD1	TRBV2	TRBJ1-5	TGTGCCAGCAGACCCGGGACAGGGACCTATCAGCCCCAGCATTTT	CASRPGTGTYQPQHF
-	TRBD1	TRBV5-1	TRBJ2-7	TGCGCCAGCAGCTTCGGGGGACAGGGGGGTCGCTACGAGCAGTACTTC	CASSFGGQGGRYEQYF
-	-	TRBV28	TRBJ2-7	TGTGCCAGCAAGTTGTTAGGGGTTTCCTACGAGCAGTACTTC	CASKLLGVSYEQYF
-	-	TRBV12-1	TRBJ1-1	TGTGCCAGCAGCTTTCCCCGGGACAGCAACACTGAAGCTTTCTTT	CASSFPRDSNTEAFF
once	TRBD1	TRBV5-1	TRBJ2-1	TGCGCCAGCAGCCTCACAGGGGCGCTTAACAATGAGCAGTTCTTC	CASSLTGALNNEQFF
-	TRBD2	TRBV15	TRBJ2-5	TGTGCCACCAGCAAAGGCGGGAGGGCTCAGCAAGAGACCCAGTACTTC	CATSKGGRAQQETQYF
once	-	TRBV11-2	TRBJ2-4	TGTGCCAGCAGCTCCCGAGGGTGGGGGGAAAACATTCAGTACTTC	CASSSRGWGENIQYF
-	TRBD1	TRBV9	TRBJ2-1	TGTGCCAGCAGCGTCGGACAGGGGCCCTCCCAAAAGTTCTTC	CASSVGQGPSQKFF
-	-	TRBV2	TRBJ1-4	TGTGCCAGCAGTGAGGGTCGGGGGGGGCGAAAACTGTTTTTT	CASSEGRGGRKLFF
-	TRBD1	TRBV7-9	TRBJ1-2	TGTGCCAGCAGCTCACAGGGGACCCTTGGAGGCTACACCTTC	CASSSQGTLGGYTF
-	TRBD2	TRBV6-5	TRBJ2-7	TGTGCCAGCAGCCGGACTAGCGGAGAGCAGTACTTC	CASSRTSGEQYF
once	-	TRBV10-3	TRBJ1-3	TGTGCCATCAGTGGTCCTGGAAGTATTACAGGGCGCGGTTCCAAAAACACCATATATTTT	CAISGPGSITGRGSKNTIYF
-	-	TRBV27	TRBJ1-1	TGTGCCAGCAGTACTCGACAGGAGAGCCTTTACACTGAAGCTTTCTTT	CASSTRQESLYTEAFF
-	TRBD1	TRBV7-2	TRBJ2-6	TGTGCCAGCAGCTTAGACGGGACAGGGGGCGTTCCTGGGGCCAACGTCCTGACTTTC	CASSLDGTGGVPGANVLTF
-	TRBD1	TRBV6-5	TRBJ2-7	TGTGCCAGCAGGAACGACAGGGGCCGCTACGAGCAGTACTTC	CASRNDRGRYEQYF
-	-	TRBV4-1	TRBJ1-4	TGCGCCAGCAGCCAAGATTACGGTGAAAAACTGTTTTTT	CASSQDYGEKLFF
-	-	TRBV5-5	TRBJ2-2	TGTGCCAGCAGCTCCCGGGCCGGGGAGCTGTTTTTT	CASSSRAGELFF
-	-	TRBV14	TRBJ2-7	TGTGCCAGCAGCCCTACGAGGACACCCGCGGGGGAGCAGTACTTC	CASSPTRTPAGEQYF
-	TRBD1	TRBV2	TRBJ1-5	TGTGCCAGCAGTTGGACAGGGGTGGATCAGCCCCAGCATTTT	CASSWTGVDQPQHF
-	-	TRBV2	TRBJ1-3	TGTGCCAGCAGTGAAGGTCGGGGTAGAAACACCATATATTTT	CASSEGRGRNTIYF
-	TRBD1	TRBV11-3	TRBJ1-1	TGTGCCAGCTGTAAGACAGGGGTGGACACTGAAGCTTTCTTT	CASCKTGVDTEAFF
-	TRBD1	TRBV5-4	TRBJ1-2	TGTGCCAGCAGAACAGGGACAGCCGGATCTAACTATGGCTACACCTTC	CASRTGTAGSNYGYTF
-	-	TRBV6-4	TRBJ1-1	TGTGCCAGCAGTGCAGAGGGAGACACTGAAGCTTTCTTT	CASSAEGDTEAFF
-	-	TRBV28	TRBJ2-1	TGTGCCAGCAGTTTAGGCGGAATCAATGAGCAGTTCTTC	CASSLGGINEQFF
-	TRBD1	TRBV2	TRBJ1-3	TGTGCCAGCGATCGGGGGAATGACAGGGCTACTGGAAACACCATATATTTT	CASDRGNDRATGNTIYF
-	-	TRBV6-5	TRBJ2-3	TGTGCCACGAACTCCATTGGGACTAGCACAGATACGCAGTATTTT	CATNSIGTSTDTQYF
-	-	TRBV3-1/TRBV3-2	TRBJ2-5	TGTGCCAGCAGCCACATACGGGGTAGAGAGACCCAGTACTTC	CASSHIRGRETQYF
-	-	TRBV14	TRBJ2-1	TGTGCCAGCAGCCAAGGACACAACAATGAGCAGTTCTTC	CASSQGHNNEQFF
-	TRBD1	TRBV4-2	TRBJ1-5	TGTGCCAGCAGCCAAGAATTCACAGGGGTTAGCAATCAGCCCCAGCATTTT	CASSQEFTGVSNQPQHF
-	-	TRBV18	TRBJ1-2	TGTGCCAGCTCCGCGGAAGATTATGGCTACACCTTC	CASSAEDYGYTF
-	TRBD2	TRBV15	TRBJ2-1	TGTGCCACCAGCAGAGCGGGAGGGCCTTACAATGAGCAGTTCTTC	CATSRAGGPYNEQFF
-	-	TRBV4-2	TRBJ2-2	TGTGCCAGCAGCCAAGATTCGAGAACCGGGGAGCTGTTTTTT	CASSQDSRTGELFF
-	-	TRBV4-1	TRBJ1-2	TGCGCCAGCAGCCCCCCGGCAGGGGTAAGGGGCTACACCTTC	CASSPPAGVRGYTF